The next 18 T cell receptor beta chains were all read from a single sample in a study of shared clonotypes between healthy human individuals. Profiled with immunoSEQ multiplex PCR; TCRdb holds only in-frame clones, not every one. This sample yields over a million clones, of which 95% to 99% are seen a single time; less than 0.55% belongs to the top ten. What was sequenced was naive CD4+ T cells sorted from blood. The subset here: CD45RA+ positively selected. These TCRs come from a man younger than 40 in good health.

The rearrangement links TRBV10-2 to TRBJ2-7; unclear D gene. Germline lookup yields CDR1 WSHSY and CDR2 SAAADI. The CDR3 covers 12 residues. V was trimmed by 8 bases and J by 2 bases, leaving 10 bases between them. The CDR3 spells CASANSPYEQYF. DNA of the CDR3: TGCGCCAGCGCTAATAGCCCCTACGAGCAGTACTTC.

The chain joins TRBV19 to TRBJ2-6, with 7 positions matching TRBD1. CDR1 and CDR2 from the germline V gene are LNHDA and SQIVND (reference sequence). With 6 bases clipped from V and 2 bases from J, the junction kept 13 bases outside the gene matches. The CDR3 is made up of 18 amino acids. The CDR3 sequence: CASSLQGISSPGANVLTF. As DNA, the CDR3 is TGTGCCAGTAGCTTACAGGGGATTTCCTCCCCTGGGGCCAACGTCCTGACTTTC.

This clone was seen a handful of times. The rearrangement uses TRBV25-1 and TRBJ2-2; no clear D gene. The CDR3 loop spans 15 amino acids. Germline V gene sequence: CDR1 MGHDK, CDR2 SYGVNS. Trimming removed 2 bases at V and 7 bases at J, with 14 bases between. CDR3 coding DNA: TGTGCCAGCAGTGAAGGAAATAGCCAAATCGGGGAGCTGTTTTTT. It codes for CASSEGNSQIGELFF. The variable domain in full, completed from reference TRBV25-1 and TRBJ2-2, reads EADIYQTPRYLVIGTGKKITLECSQTMGHDKMYWYQQDPGMELHLIHYSYGVNSTEKGDLSSESTVSRIRTEHFPLTLESARPSHTSQYLCASSEGNSQIGELFFGEGSRLTVL.

The rearrangement joins TRBV5-4 to TRBJ2-2; 7 bases line up with TRBD2. The germline CDR1 and CDR2 sequences are SGHNT and YYREEE (reference sequence). V lost 7 bases, J lost 4 bases, and 7 bases stayed unmatched. This CDR3 region has 14 residues. CDR3 coding DNA: TGTGCCAGCGGGAGGGAATCCATCACCGGGGAGCTGTTTTTT. Translated, it gives CASGRESITGELFF. The variable domain in full, with the rest retrieved from reference TRBV5-4 and TRBJ2-2, is ETGVTQSPTHLIKTRGQQVTLRCSSQSGHNTVSWYQQALGQGPQFIFQYYREEENGRGNFPPRFSGLQFPNYSSELNVNALELDDSALYLCASGRESITGELFFGEGSRLTVL.

The chain carries TRBV25-1 and TRBJ2-1; 9 bases match TRBD2. The V gene's germline CDR1 is MGHDK and CDR2 SYGVNS. The CDR3 extends over 14 amino acids. V lost 8 bases, J lost 2 bases, and 4 bases stayed unmatched. CDR3 bases: TGTGCCAGCCGAGCGGGAGGAGCCTACAATGAGCAGTTCTTC. Protein sequence: CASRAGGAYNEQFF.

The chain combines TRBV20-1 with TRBJ2-1; D remains ambiguous. CDR3 size: 11 residues. CDR1 and CDR2 from the germline V gene are DFQATT and SNEGSKA (reference sequence). V was pared by 3 bases and J by 10 bases, with 10 bases between. CDR3 sequence: CSASRLSEQFF. In nucleotides, the CDR3 is TGCAGTGCTAGCCGTCTTTCCGAGCAGTTCTTC.

CDR3 in DNA: TGCGCCATCCTGACAGTGGCCAAGTCCCAGGGTACGCAGTATTTT. Protein: CAILTVAKSQGTQYF. V usage is TRBV4-3 and J usage is TRBJ2-3, with D perhaps TRBD1 (5 bases). CDR3 length equals 15 residues. Trimming took 10 bases from V and 8 from J, leaving 25 bases between them. The V gene's germline CDR1 is LGHNA and CDR2 YSLEER.

The chain's CDR3 is CASSEGLAGGAKTQYF. In DNA, the CDR3 is TGTGCCAGCAGCGAGGGACTAGCGGGAGGAGCAAAGACCCAGTACTTC. This chain links TRBV5-5 with TRBJ2-5; TRBD2 matches at 15 bases. CDR3 length: 16 amino acids. V shed 4 bases and J 6 bases; nucleotides not matched to a gene: 7. Per germline, CDR1 SGHKS and CDR2 YYEKEE (reference sequence).

The chain uses TRBV5-1 and TRBJ2-3; 7 bases fit TRBD1. Germline values: CDR1 SGHRS, CDR2 YFSETQ. Trimming cost V 3 bases and J 5 bases; bases outside gene matches: 3. The CDR3 is 13 residues long. The CDR3 sequence: CASSSTGLDTQYF. The DNA for the CDR3 is TGCGCCAGCAGCTCGACAGGGTTAGATACGCAGTATTTT.

The rearrangement joins TRBV18 to TRBJ2-1; 10 bases match TRBD2. The CDR3 consists of 18 residues. Germline V gene lookup returns CDR1 KGHSH and CDR2 LQKENI. V was clipped by 3 bases and J by 0 bases; unmatched bases: 8. This CDR3 is CASSPRVAGGDSYNEQFF. CDR3 in DNA: TGTGCCAGCTCACCGAGGGTAGCGGGGGGAGACTCCTACAATGAGCAGTTCTTC.

The CDR3, as DNA: TGTGCCAGCAGCTTAGATCCCCCCCAGCCCCAGCATTTT. Translation gives CASSLDPPQPQHF. V usage is TRBV11-2 and J usage is TRBJ1-5; no clear D. The V end lost 0 bases, the J end lost 7 bases, and 7 bases lay between the germline ends. CDR1 and CDR2 from the germline V gene are SGHAT and FQNNGV. The CDR3 runs to 13 residues.

The rearrangement uses TRBV7-9 and TRBJ2-3, with 8 bases that match TRBD2. The CDR3 contains 16 residues. V gave up 2 bases and J gave up 0 bases; unmatched junction bases: 4. The germline CDR1 and CDR2 sequences are SEHNR and FQNEAQ (reference sequence). DNA for the CDR3: TGTGCCAGCAGCTTACGGGAGGGACCTAGCACAGATACGCAGTATTTT. Its translation: CASSLREGPSTDTQYF.

The gene calls are TRBV25-1 and TRBJ1-1, with 7 nucleotides matching TRBD1. The CDR3 consists of 17 residues. CDR1 is MGHDK, CDR2 SYGVNS, per germline. Trimming removed 5 bases from V and 1 base from J; junction bases left unmatched: 13. In DNA, the CDR3 is TGTGCCAGCAGTACCCACAGGGGATCCGGGGAGAACACTGAAGCTTTCTTT. This sequence encodes CASSTHRGSGENTEAFF.

Regarding this clone: This same CDR3 is encoded by further DNA sequences in the sample. This chain connects TRBV10-1 to TRBJ2-7, with D maybe TRBD2 (5 bases). The CDR3 extends over 12 amino acids. Germline V CDR1 and CDR2: WNHNN, SYGVQD (reference sequence). V lost 3 bases and J 4 bases, leaving 7 bases between the germline ends. CDR3 amino acids: CASSEPGYEQYF. DNA of the CDR3: TGCGCCAGCAGTGAACCGGGGTACGAGCAGTACTTC.

The rearrangement joins TRBV10-3 to TRBJ2-7; TRBD2 aligns across 11 bases. The germline V gene has CDR1 ENHRY and CDR2 SYGVKD. The junction had 5 bases not matched to a gene; V was cut back by 4 bases and J by 3 bases. This CDR3 comprises 15 residues. The CDR3 DNA follows: TGTGCCATCAGTGTGTTAGCGGGAGGGGACTACGAGCAGTACTTC. This codes for CAISVLAGGDYEQYF.

The chain links TRBV28 to TRBJ1-4; D is uncertain. There are 14 residues in the CDR3. Germline V gives CDR1 MDHEN, CDR2 SYDVKM. Trimming cost V 6 bases and J 8 bases, with 16 bases left between them. This chain's CDR3 is CASRPHSRREKLFF. CDR3 DNA: TGTGCCAGCAGACCTCATTCTAGGAGAGAAAAACTGTTTTTT.

The CDR3 DNA is TGTGCCAGCAGCGTAGGGAACGCGAACACCGGGGAGCTGTTTTTT. Translation gives CASSVGNANTGELFF. This rearrangement joins TRBV9 to TRBJ2-2; D is undetermined. V shed 0 bases and J shed 0 bases, with 6 bases lying between them. The V gene's germline CDR1 is SGDLS and CDR2 YYNGEE. The CDR3 is 15 amino acids.

This chain connects TRBV19 to TRBJ1-5; 9 nucleotides align to TRBD1. There are 16 residues in the CDR3. CDR1 and CDR2 from the germline V gene are LNHDA and SQIVND (reference sequence). Losses at the gene ends were 3 bases for V and 4 bases for J; bases not matched to a gene: 7. The CDR3 spells CASSIPGTGMNQPQHF. For the CDR3, the DNA is TGTGCCAGTAGTATCCCGGGGACAGGGATGAATCAGCCCCAGCATTTT.